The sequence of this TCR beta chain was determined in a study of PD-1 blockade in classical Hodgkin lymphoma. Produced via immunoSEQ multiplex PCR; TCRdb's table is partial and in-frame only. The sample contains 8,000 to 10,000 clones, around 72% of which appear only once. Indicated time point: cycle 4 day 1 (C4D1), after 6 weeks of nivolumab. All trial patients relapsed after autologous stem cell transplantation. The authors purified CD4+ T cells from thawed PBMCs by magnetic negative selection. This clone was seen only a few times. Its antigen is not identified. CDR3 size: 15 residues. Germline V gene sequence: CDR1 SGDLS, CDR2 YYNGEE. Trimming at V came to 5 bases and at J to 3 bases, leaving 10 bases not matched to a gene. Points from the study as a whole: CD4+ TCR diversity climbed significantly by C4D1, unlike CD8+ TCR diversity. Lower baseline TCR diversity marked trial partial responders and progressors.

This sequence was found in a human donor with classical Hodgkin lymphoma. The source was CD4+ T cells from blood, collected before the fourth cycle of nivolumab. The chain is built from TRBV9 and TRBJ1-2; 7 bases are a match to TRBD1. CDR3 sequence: CASSLGWTGDYGYTF. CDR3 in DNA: TGTGCCAGCAGTCTGGGCTGGACAGGTGACTATGGCTACACCTTC.